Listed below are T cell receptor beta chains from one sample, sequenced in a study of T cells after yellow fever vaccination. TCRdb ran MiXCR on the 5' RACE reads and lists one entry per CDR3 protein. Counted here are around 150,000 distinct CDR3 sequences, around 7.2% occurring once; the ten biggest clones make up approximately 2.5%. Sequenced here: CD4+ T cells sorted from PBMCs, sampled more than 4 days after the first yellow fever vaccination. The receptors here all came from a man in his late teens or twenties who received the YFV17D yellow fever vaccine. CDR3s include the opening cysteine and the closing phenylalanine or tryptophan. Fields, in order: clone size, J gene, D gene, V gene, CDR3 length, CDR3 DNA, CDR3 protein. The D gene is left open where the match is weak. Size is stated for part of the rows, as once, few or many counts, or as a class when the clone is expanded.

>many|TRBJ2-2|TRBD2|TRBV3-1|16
TGTGCCAGCAGCCAAGCCGGGGGGGCCGGCACCGGGGAGCTGTTTTTT
CASSQAGGAGTGELFF
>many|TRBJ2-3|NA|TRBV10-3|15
TGTGCCATCAGTACCCGACAGACTCCAACAGATACGCAGTATTTT
CAISTRQTPTDTQYF
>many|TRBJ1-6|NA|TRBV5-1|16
TGCGCCAGCAGCTTGATGGGGGGGACCGATAATTCACCCCTCCACTTT
CASSLMGGTDNSPLHF
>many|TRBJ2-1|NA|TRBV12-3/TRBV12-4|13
TGTGCCAGTGGAGGTAGACAGTACAATGAGCAGTTCTTC
CASGGRQYNEQFF
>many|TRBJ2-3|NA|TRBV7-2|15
TGTGCCAGCAGCACCTACAGGGTTGGCACAGATACGCAGTATTTT
CASSTYRVGTDTQYF
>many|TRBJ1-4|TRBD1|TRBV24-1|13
TGTGCCACCAGTGGGGACAGTAATGAAAAACTGTTTTTT
CATSGDSNEKLFF
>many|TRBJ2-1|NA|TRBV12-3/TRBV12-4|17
TGTGCCAGCAGTTTAGCGGAGGGGGGTCGCGCCTACAATGAGCAGTTCTTC
CASSLAEGGRAYNEQFF
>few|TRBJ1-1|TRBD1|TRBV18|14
TGTGCCAGCTCACCAACGACAGGGGACACTGAAGCTTTCTTT
CASSPTTGDTEAFF
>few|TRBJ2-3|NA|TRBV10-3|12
TGTGCCATCAGTAGCAGCACAGATACGCAGTATTTT
CAISSSTDTQYF
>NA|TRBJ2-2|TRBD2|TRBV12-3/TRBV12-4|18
TGTGCCAGCAGTCCGAGGACTAGCGGGGGTAGGAACACCGGGGAGCTGTTTTTT
CASSPRTSGGRNTGELFF
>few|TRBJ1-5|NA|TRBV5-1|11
TGCGCCAGCAGCTATATTCAGCCCCAGCATTTT
CASSYIQPQHF
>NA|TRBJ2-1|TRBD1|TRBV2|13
TGTGCCAGCACTCCGGACAGGGGAGATGAGCAGTTCTTC
CASTPDRGDEQFF
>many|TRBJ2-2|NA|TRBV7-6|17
TGTGCCAGCGAAAGGGGAGTTAGGGGGAAGAACACCGGGGAGCTGTTTTTT
CASERGVRGKNTGELFF
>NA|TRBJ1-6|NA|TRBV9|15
TGTGCCAGCAGCGTAGGGGGGGCTGGGGATTCACCCCTCCACTTT
CASSVGGAGDSPLHF
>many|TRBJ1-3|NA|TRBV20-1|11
TGCAGTGCTAGAGGAGCCGGATTTGTATATTTT
CSARGAGFVYF
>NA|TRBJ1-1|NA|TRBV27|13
TGTGCCAGCAGCGGTCGGCCGAACACTGAAGCTTTCTTT
CASSGRPNTEAFF
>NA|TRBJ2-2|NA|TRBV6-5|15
TGTGCCAGCAGTTACTCGAGGGGCACGACCGGGGAGCTGTTTTTT
CASSYSRGTTGELFF
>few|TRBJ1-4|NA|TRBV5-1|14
TGCGCCAGCAGCTTGGACATGGGGACGGCGAAACTGTTTTTT
CASSLDMGTAKLFF
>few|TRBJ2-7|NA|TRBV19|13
TGTGCCAGTAGTATCCTCGCGTTCTACGAGCAGTACTTC
CASSILAFYEQYF
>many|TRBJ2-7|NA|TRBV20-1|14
TGCAGTGCTAGAGATCCGAAGGGGTCCTACGAGCAGTACTTC
CSARDPKGSYEQYF
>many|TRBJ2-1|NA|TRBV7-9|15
TGTGCCAGCAGCGAACCGGGTCTAAGTCCCAATGAGCAGTTCTTC
CASSEPGLSPNEQFF
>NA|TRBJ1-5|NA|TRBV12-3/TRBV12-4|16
TGTGCCAGCAGTTTAGCGCCTCAGGGGATAGGTCAGCCCCAGCATTTT
CASSLAPQGIGQPQHF
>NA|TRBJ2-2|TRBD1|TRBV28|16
TGTGCCAGCAGTTCAACCGGGACAGGGGGCGGCGGGGAGCTGTTTTTT
CASSSTGTGGGGELFF
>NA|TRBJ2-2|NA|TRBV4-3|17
TGCGCCAGCAGCCCCAGGTTGGGGGCCCTGAACACCGGGGAGCTGTTTTTT
CASSPRLGALNTGELFF
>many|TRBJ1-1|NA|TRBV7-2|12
TGTGCCAGCAGCATAACGAACACTGAAGCTTTCTTT
CASSITNTEAFF
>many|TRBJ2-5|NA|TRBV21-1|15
TGTGCCAGCAGCAAAGTCGCTAGCAGGCCAGAGACCCAGTACTTC
CASSKVASRPETQYF
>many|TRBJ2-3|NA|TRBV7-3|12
TGTGCCAGCAGCCGAGGGGCGGATACGCAGTATTTT
CASSRGADTQYF
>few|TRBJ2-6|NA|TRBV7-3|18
TGTGCCAGCAGCTCGTCCCAGGGGTCGGACTCTGGGGCCAACGTCCTGACTTTC
CASSSSQGSDSGANVLTF
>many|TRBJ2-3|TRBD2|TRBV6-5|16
TGTGCCAGCACCATCGGCTTAGCGGGGCCCACAGATACGCAGTATTTT
CASTIGLAGPTDTQYF
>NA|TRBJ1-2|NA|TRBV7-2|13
TGTGCCAGCAGCTTAGCAGGGGAAAGCGGCTACACCTTC
CASSLAGESGYTF
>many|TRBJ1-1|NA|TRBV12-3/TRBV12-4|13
TGTGCCAGCAGAAGGATGGAGGGGACTGAAGCTTTCTTT
CASRRMEGTEAFF
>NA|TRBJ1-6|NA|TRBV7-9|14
TGTGCCAGCAGCTTAGAACAATATAATTCACCCCTCCACTTT
CASSLEQYNSPLHF
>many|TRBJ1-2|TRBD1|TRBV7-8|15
TGTGCCAGCAGCTCATCTTTGACAGGGGCGAGTGGCTACACCTTC
CASSSSLTGASGYTF
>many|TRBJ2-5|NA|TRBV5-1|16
TGCGCCAGCAGCTTGGGGGGTCTAAGGGCCCAAGAGACCCAGTACTTC
CASSLGGLRAQETQYF
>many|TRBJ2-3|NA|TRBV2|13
TGTGCCAGCAGCCGGGACTCCACAGATACGCAGTATTTT
CASSRDSTDTQYF